The text below deals with one T cell receptor (beta chain). The Seattle patients, enrolled during active infection, were followed longitudinally. The sample comes from a study of blood T cell repertoires in COVID-19. Whole-study context: Italy, Spain and the United States were the sources of the convalescent and acute COVID-19 samples. T cells, B-cell-depleted T cells, or PBMCs supplied cDNA or gDNA.

How the authors handled the data: For nucleated cells, counts were estimated from reference gene primer amplification. Clones were sequenced by immunoSEQ multiplex PCR, and TCRdb holds only the in-frame ones, with some missing. V, J and clone size were drawn from that table, and D and trimming were deduced from the DNA. The data hold about 170,000 clones, with about nine tenths observed a single time. From germline, CDR1 is MNHEY and CDR2 SVGAGI. This CDR3 comprises 14 residues. With 2 bases removed from V and 0 bases from J, the gap between germline ends came to 8 bases. Material: peripheral blood. The chain couples TRBV6-5 to TRBJ2-7; D unclear. This sequence originates from a woman aged 55-70 years with COVID-19, enrolled during active disease. The CDR3 sequence: CASSYVPSSYEQYF. CDR3 in DNA: TGTGCCAGCAGTTACGTACCCAGCTCCTACGAGCAGTACTTC.